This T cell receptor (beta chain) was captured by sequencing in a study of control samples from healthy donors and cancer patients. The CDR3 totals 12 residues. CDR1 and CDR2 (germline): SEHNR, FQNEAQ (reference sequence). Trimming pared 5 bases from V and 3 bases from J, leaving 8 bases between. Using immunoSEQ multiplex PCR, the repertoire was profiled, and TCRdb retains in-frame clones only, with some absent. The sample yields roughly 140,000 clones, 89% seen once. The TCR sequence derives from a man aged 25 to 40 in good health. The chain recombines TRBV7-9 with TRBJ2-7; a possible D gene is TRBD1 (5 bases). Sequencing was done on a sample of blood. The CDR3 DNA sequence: TGTGCCAGCAGCAAAGACAGCTACGAGCAGTACTTC. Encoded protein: CASSKDSYEQYF.